This TCR beta chain derives from a study of shared clonotypes between healthy human individuals. V was clipped by 2 bases and J by 3 bases, with 8 bases between them. Looked up from germline, CDR1 is MNHNY and CDR2 is SVGAGI (reference sequence). The CDR3 sequence is 14 residues long. Positive CCR7 selection of CD45RO-negative cells yielded the naive CD8 cells, and terminally differentiated effector memory CD45RA+ cells were excluded. All donors were healthy HIV-negative adults lacking recent acute infections or vaccinations. The repertoire was sequenced with immunoSEQ multiplex PCR; TCRdb's copy has only in-frame clones and lacks some. The data hold about 2.1 million clones, with just over 90% observed a single time.

The clonotype comes from a man younger than 35 in good health. Some clones in this sample may be carry-over from other donors' samples. Sequencing used naive CD8+ T cells from PBMCs. This rearrangement joins TRBV6-6 to TRBJ1-5; D is ambiguous. The CDR3 DNA is TGTGCCAGCAGTTACGAAGATTACAATCAGCCCCAGCATTTT. Translating it yields CASSYEDYNQPQHF.